The 24 T cell receptor beta chains in this list originate from one sample, sequenced in a study of blood T cell repertoires in COVID-19. Only in-frame clones appear in the TCRdb table, and some are missing; sequencing was by immunoSEQ multiplex PCR. This sample has around 190,000 clones; approximately 84% occur once, and the top ten carry roughly 7%. Sequenced material: peripheral blood. Receptor source: a human donor in a cohort sampled during active COVID-19.

This chain connects TRBV6-1 to TRBJ1-5; perhaps TRBD1 as D (5 bases). Looked up from germline, CDR1 is MNHNS and CDR2 is SASEGT. V was pared by 2 bases and J by 4 bases, with 18 bases between. This CDR3 comprises 17 residues. This chain's CDR3 is CASSERRGGVANQPQHF. CDR3 nucleotides: TGTGCCAGCAGTGAAAGGAGGGGAGGGGTCGCAAATCAGCCCCAGCATTTT.

The chain links TRBV6-5 to TRBJ2-7; D might be TRBD1 (6 bases). Germline CDR1 and CDR2: MNHEY and SVGAGI. The CDR3 is 13 residues long. Trimming pared 5 bases from V and 3 bases from J, leaving 11 bases between. The CDR3: CASSRQAIYEQYF. CDR3 sequence (DNA): TGTGCCAGCAGTAGACAGGCGATCTACGAGCAGTACTTC.

The gene calls are TRBV18 and TRBJ1-4, with a possible D match to TRBD1 (5 bases). Trimming removed 3 bases from V and 3 bases from J, with 17 bases in between. CDR3 length: 17 amino acids. Germline CDR1 and CDR2: KGHSH and LQKENI. This CDR3 reads CASSPVPGLGANEKLFF. CDR3 DNA sequence: TGTGCCAGCTCACCCGTCCCGGGACTTGGGGCTAATGAAAAACTGTTTTTT.

This clone was found once. The V and J genes are TRBV12-3 or TRBV12-4 and TRBJ1-2, with D possibly TRBD1 on 5 matching bases. CDR3 size: 13 residues. V shed 5 bases and J shed 7 bases, with 14 bases lying between them. CDR3 sequence: CASSNDGGGGYTF. CDR3 nucleotides: TGTGCCAGCAGTAATGACGGGGGGGGTGGCTACACCTTC.

The CDR3 loop reads CASSLTVAEEGYTF. CDR3 DNA: TGCGCCAGCAGTTTGACTGTGGCCGAGGAAGGCTACACCTTC. This sequence joins TRBV5-1 and TRBJ1-2; D is uncertain. Germline V gives CDR1 SGHRS, CDR2 YFSETQ. The CDR3 sequence is 14 residues long. V gave up 5 bases and J gave up 8 bases, with 19 bases separating them.

The chain couples TRBV19 to TRBJ2-1; D perhaps matches TRBD1 (5 bases). The germline V gene encodes CDR1 LNHDA and CDR2 SQIVND (reference sequence). V gave up 1 base and J gave up 8 bases, with 9 bases separating them. The CDR3 extends over 13 amino acids. The CDR3 loop is CASSIVRGDEQFF. DNA for the CDR3: TGTGCCAGTAGTATAGTAAGGGGCGATGAGCAGTTCTTC.

The chain carries TRBV18 and TRBJ2-5; D possibly corresponds to TRBD2 (5 bases). Trimming removed 2 bases at V and 5 bases at J, with 21 bases between. Germline V gene lookup returns CDR1 KGHSH and CDR2 LQKENI. The CDR3 totals 17 residues. This CDR3 is CASSPNHGGSARETQYF. The CDR3 nucleotides are TGTGCCAGCTCACCAAATCATGGTGGGAGTGCCCGTGAGACCCAGTACTTC.

This chain joins TRBV4-2 and TRBJ1-2; no firm D call. Deletions cut 1 base from V and 7 bases from J, with 13 bases between. This CDR3 spans 14 amino acids. Looked up from germline, CDR1 is LGHNA and CDR2 is YNFKEQ. CDR3 amino acids: CASSQAVTSGGYTF. In nucleotides, the CDR3 is TGTGCCAGCAGCCAAGCGGTGACATCTGGTGGCTACACCTTC.

V and J are TRBV4-2 and TRBJ2-3; 13 bases match TRBD2. The V gene end was trimmed by 1 base and the J gene end by 1 base; junction bases not matched to a gene: 2. CDR3 length equals 17 residues. CDR1 is LGHNA, CDR2 YNFKEQ, per germline. CDR3 bases: TGTGCCAGCAGCCAAGCCGGACTAGCGGGGGGCACAGATACGCAGTATTTT. This encodes CASSQAGLAGGTDTQYF.

V and J are TRBV28 and TRBJ2-5; 12 nucleotides agree with TRBD2. This CDR3 is 16 amino acids long. Germline V gene sequence: CDR1 MDHEN, CDR2 SYDVKM. V lost 5 bases, J lost 1 base, and 5 bases stayed unmatched. In nucleotides, the CDR3 is TGTGCCAGCAGTCTACAGGGACTAGCGGGCCAAGAGACCCAGTACTTC. The encoded protein is CASSLQGLAGQETQYF.

The chain combines TRBV3-1 (or the pseudogene TRBV3-2) with TRBJ2-5; 9 bases align to TRBD2. Germline-derived CDR1 and CDR2 are LGHDT and YNNKEL (reference sequence). V was pared by 4 bases and J by 9 bases, with 18 bases of the junction left unmatched. This CDR3 region has 17 residues. CDR3 amino acids: CASSRRGRGGVREAQYF. In DNA, the CDR3 is TGTGCCAGCAGCCGCCGGGGGCGGGGGGGCGTAAGGGAGGCCCAGTACTTC.

This clone was detected only once. Other nucleotide sequences in the sample specify the same CDR3. The CDR3 is CASSLGGGGGYTF. The CDR3 region has the DNA TGCGCCAGCAGCTTGGGAGGGGGCGGTGGCTACACCTTC. The gene calls are TRBV5-1 and TRBJ1-2, with 7 bases identical to TRBD1. V shed 0 bases and J 7 bases; nucleotides not matched to a gene: 3. Germline loops: CDR1 SGHRS, CDR2 YFSETQ. The length of the CDR3 is 13 residues.

As to this clone: Sequence at one end of the junction differs from germline and may be a read error. The chain recombines TRBV7-9 with TRBJ2-7; 16 bases fit TRBD2. CDR3 length equals 18 residues. The germline V gene encodes CDR1 SEHNR and CDR2 FQNEAQ (reference sequence). DNA of the CDR3: TGTGCCAGCAGCCCGGGACTAGCGGGGGGGCTTTTCTCCCACGAGCAGTACTTC. Translating gives CASSPGLAGGLFSHEQYF.

The rearrangement uses TRBV28 and TRBJ1-2, with D possibly being TRBD1 (6 bases). The CDR3 has 14 residues. Trimming took 3 bases from V and 2 from J, leaving 10 bases between them. Germline CDR1 MDHEN, CDR2 SYDVKM. The CDR3 region has the DNA TGTGCCAGCAGTTTGTATAGGGGGAACTATGGCTACACCTTC. This sequence encodes CASSLYRGNYGYTF.

The chain combines TRBV6-5 with TRBJ2-7; the match to TRBD1 covers 7 bases. CDR3 length equals 12 residues. Germline loops: CDR1 MNHEY, CDR2 SVGAGI. J lost 3 bases, V lost 6 bases, and 2 bases had no gene match. CDR3 protein: CASRYRGYEQYF. The CDR3 DNA follows: TGTGCCAGCAGGTACAGGGGCTACGAGCAGTACTTC.

The V gene is TRBV29-1, the J gene TRBJ2-3; D possibly corresponds to TRBD1 (6 bases). Germline values: CDR1 SQVTM, CDR2 ANQGSEA. V lost 4 bases and J lost 3, with 11 bases in between. The CDR3 is 13 amino acids. CDR3 bases: TGCAGCGTTGTATCCGGACAGACAGATACGCAGTATTTT. Translation: CSVVSGQTDTQYF.

This chain links TRBV4-1 with TRBJ2-2; TRBD1 matches 12 bases. Trimming removed 5 bases from V and 2 bases from J; junction bases left unmatched: 9. There are 18 residues in the CDR3. In germline, CDR1 is MGHRA, CDR2 YSYEKL. The CDR3 is CASSKGTGGASNTGELFF. In nucleotides, the CDR3 is TGCGCCAGCAGCAAAGGGACAGGGGGCGCGTCTAACACCGGGGAGCTGTTTTTT.

The chain has TRBV13 and TRBJ1-6; no reliable D call. CDR3 size: 15 residues. V dropped 5 bases and J dropped 7 bases, with 15 bases sitting between them. The V gene's germline CDR1 is PRHDT and CDR2 FYEKMQ (reference sequence). CDR3 nucleotide sequence: TGTGCCAGCAGCACCTGGGCCCCACAGAATTCACCCCTCCACTTT. Encoded protein: CASSTWAPQNSPLHF.

The V call is TRBV9, the J call TRBJ2-7; D gene ambiguous. The ends were cut back, 0 bases at V and 0 bases at J, with 10 bases in the middle. Germline-derived CDR1 and CDR2 are SGDLS and YYNGEE. The CDR3 has 15 amino acids. This CDR3 is CASSVAGLSSYEQYF. DNA for the CDR3: TGTGCCAGCAGCGTAGCCGGGTTGAGCTCCTACGAGCAGTACTTC.

The chain carries TRBV10-3 and TRBJ2-2, with D possibly being TRBD1 (5 bases). CDR3 length equals 16 residues. Per germline, CDR1 ENHRY and CDR2 SYGVKD. V was cut by 4 bases and J by 3 bases, with 15 bases left in between. Written as DNA, the CDR3 is TGTGCCATCAGTGGGCAGGGTAGAACAGACACCGGGGAGCTGTTTTTT. It yields the protein CAISGQGRTDTGELFF.

The chain carries TRBV3-1 (or the pseudogene TRBV3-2) and TRBJ2-1, with 12 bases that match TRBD2. Trimming at V came to 11 bases and at J to 6 bases, leaving 5 bases not matched to a gene. The CDR3 is 13 residues long. Germline values: CDR1 LGHDT, CDR2 YNNKEL (reference sequence). CDR3 amino acids: CASSGGAANEQFF. Written as DNA, the CDR3 is TGTGCCTCTAGCGGGGGGGCTGCCAATGAGCAGTTCTTC.

This chain connects TRBV10-2 to TRBJ1-1, with 11 bases matching TRBD1. V dropped 3 bases and J dropped 12; count of bases not matched to a gene: 9. This CDR3 is built from 14 residues. Per germline, CDR1 WSHSY and CDR2 SAAADI. In DNA form, the CDR3 reads TGCGCCAGCAGTGACAAACCGGGACAGGGGGAATCTTTCTTT. Amino acids: CASSDKPGQGESFF.

The V and J genes are TRBV25-1 and TRBJ1-1, with a tentative D call TRBD1 (5 bases). With 7 bases removed from V and 3 bases from J, the gap between germline ends came to 15 bases. CDR3 length: 14 amino acids. Germline V gives CDR1 MGHDK, CDR2 SYGVNS. The CDR3: CASTNQGRDTEAFF. In DNA form, the CDR3 reads TGTGCCAGCACCAATCAGGGAAGGGACACTGAAGCTTTCTTT.

The chain carries TRBV7-3 and TRBJ2-3, with 10 nucleotides matching TRBD2. The CDR3 spans 17 residues. Germline CDR1 and CDR2: SGHTA and FQGTGA. V lost 2 bases and J lost 2; bases outside the gene matches: 7. The CDR3 DNA reads TGTGCCAGCAGCTTAGGGTCTAGCGGGGGCATCACAGATACGCAGTATTTT. Translated, it gives CASSLGSSGGITDTQYF.